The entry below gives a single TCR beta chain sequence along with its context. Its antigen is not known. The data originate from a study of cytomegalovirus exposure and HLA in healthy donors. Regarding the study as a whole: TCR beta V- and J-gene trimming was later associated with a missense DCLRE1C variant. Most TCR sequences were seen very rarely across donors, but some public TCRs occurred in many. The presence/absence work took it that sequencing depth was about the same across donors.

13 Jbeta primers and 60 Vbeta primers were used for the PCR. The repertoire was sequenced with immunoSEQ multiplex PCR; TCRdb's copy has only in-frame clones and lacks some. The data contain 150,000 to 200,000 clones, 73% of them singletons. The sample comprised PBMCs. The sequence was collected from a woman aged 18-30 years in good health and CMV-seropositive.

The CDR3 loop reads CASSGYPGDEQFF. The CDR3 DNA reads as TGTGCCAGCAGCGGCTATCCAGGGGATGAGCAGTTCTTC. The J gene is TRBJ2-1, the V gene TRBV9, with D perhaps matching TRBD1 (6 bases). Germline V lookup: CDR1 SGDLS, CDR2 YYNGEE. The CDR3 is 13 residues long. V was trimmed by 3 bases and J by 8 bases, leaving 12 bases between them.